This TCR beta chain came from a study of T cell responses to AZD1222 COVID-19 vaccine. V was cut by 4 bases and J by 2 bases, with 20 bases left in between. CDR3 length: 17 amino acids. Generated by immunoSEQ multiplex PCR, the TCRdb table keeps only in-frame clones and is missing some. This sample has about 88,000 clones; about 88% occur once, and the top ten carry 3.7%. The chain uses TRBV23-1 and TRBJ1-2, with unresolved D. TRBV23-1 qualifies as an ORF whose function is uncertain. The clonotype originates from an adult in good health. The input for sequencing was peripheral blood, taken on day 0 of AZD1222 vaccination. The CDR3 nucleotides are TGCGCCAGCAGTCGCCACCTCTTGCGGGATTTAAACTATGGCTACACCTTC. This translates into CASSRHLLRDLNYGYTF.